This record covers a single TCR beta chain. Relative to the germline gene, one junction end is altered; a read error may explain this. This entry is derived from a study of PD-1 blockade in mismatch repair-deficient tumors. Repertoires were generated with immunoSEQ multiplex PCR, while TCRdb's copy carries only in-frame clones and drops some. The table includes tens of thousands of clones, around four fifths detected once. The germline CDR1 and CDR2 sequences are MDHEN and SYDVKM. The CDR3 totals 13 residues. This TCR came from an adult with mismatch repair-deficient cancer. The J gene is TRBJ2-7, the V gene TRBV28; D may be TRBD1 (5 bases). Sequencing was performed on PBMCs, taken 38 to 40 weeks after starting pembrolizumab. CDR3 nucleotides: TGTGCCAGCAAAGTAGGGGCGGATTACGAGCAGCACTTC. This gives the protein CASKVGADYEQHF. The full variable domain, in which reference TRBV28 and TRBJ2-7 provide the parts outside the CDR3, is DVKVTQSSRYLVKRTGEKVFLECVQDMDHENMFWYRQDPGLGLRLIYFSYDVKMKEKGDIPEGYSVSREKKERFSLILESASTNQTSMYLCASKVGADYEQHFGPGTRLTVT.